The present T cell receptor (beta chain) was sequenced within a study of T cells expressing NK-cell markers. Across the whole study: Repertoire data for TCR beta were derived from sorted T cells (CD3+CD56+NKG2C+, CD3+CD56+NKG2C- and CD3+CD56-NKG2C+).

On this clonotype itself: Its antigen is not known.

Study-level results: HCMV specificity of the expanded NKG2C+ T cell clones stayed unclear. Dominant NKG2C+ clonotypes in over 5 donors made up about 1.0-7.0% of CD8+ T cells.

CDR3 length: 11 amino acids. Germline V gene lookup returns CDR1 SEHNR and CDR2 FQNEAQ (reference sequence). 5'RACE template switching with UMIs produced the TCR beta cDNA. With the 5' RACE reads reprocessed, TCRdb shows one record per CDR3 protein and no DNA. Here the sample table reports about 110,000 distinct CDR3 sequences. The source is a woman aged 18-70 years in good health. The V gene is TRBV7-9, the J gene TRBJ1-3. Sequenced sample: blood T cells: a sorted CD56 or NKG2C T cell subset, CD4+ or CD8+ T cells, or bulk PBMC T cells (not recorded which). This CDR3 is CASSLGGSGNF.